This TCR beta chain was sequenced during a study of shared clonotypes between healthy human individuals. Study-wide results and caveats: Shared clonotypes: 4.5% to 5% naive CD4, around 3.5% naive CD8, 2.3% memory CD4, under 0.45% memory CD8. Naive subsets generally had larger estimated richness than memory subsets.

Remarks on this clone: Antigen unknown.

The authors split each subset's genomic DNA evenly across several immunoSEQ plates. The method was immunoSEQ multiplex PCR; TCRdb's version includes in-frame clones alone and lacks a portion of them. The sample carries some 550,000 clones, 97% recorded once. CDR3 length: 13 amino acids. Trimming removed 2 bases at V and 0 bases at J, with 5 bases between. Germline CDR1 MNHNS, CDR2 SASEGT. Donation came from healthy HIV-negative adults that had no recent acute infections or vaccinations. This chain connects TRBV6-1 to TRBJ2-7; D is ambiguous. This TCR came from a woman aged 25 to 39 in good health. Input material: naive CD4+ T cells sorted from blood. Subset in this sample: CD45RA+ positively selected. The CDR3: CASSELSSYEQYF. The CDR3 region has the DNA TGTGCCAGCAGTGAATTGAGCTCCTACGAGCAGTACTTC.